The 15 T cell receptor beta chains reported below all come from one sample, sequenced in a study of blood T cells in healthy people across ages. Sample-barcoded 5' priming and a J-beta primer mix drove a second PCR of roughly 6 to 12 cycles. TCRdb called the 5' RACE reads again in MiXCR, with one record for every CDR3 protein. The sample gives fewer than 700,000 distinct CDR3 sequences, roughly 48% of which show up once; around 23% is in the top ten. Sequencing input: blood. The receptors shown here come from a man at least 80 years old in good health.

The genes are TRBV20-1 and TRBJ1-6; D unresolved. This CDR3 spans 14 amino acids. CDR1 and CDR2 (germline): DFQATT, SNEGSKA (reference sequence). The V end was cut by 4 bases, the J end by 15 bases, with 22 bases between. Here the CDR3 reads CSAKDQTNRWNLHF. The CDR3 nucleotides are TGCAGTGCTAAGGACCAGACCAACCGTTGGAACCTCCACTTT.

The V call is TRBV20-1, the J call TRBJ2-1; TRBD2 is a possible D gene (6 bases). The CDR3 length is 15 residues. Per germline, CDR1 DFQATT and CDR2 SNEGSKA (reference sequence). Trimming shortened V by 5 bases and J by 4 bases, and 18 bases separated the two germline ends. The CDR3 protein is CSAPPGIAEYNEQFF. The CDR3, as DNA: TGCAGTGCTCCCCCGGGGATAGCGGAGTACAATGAGCAGTTCTTC.

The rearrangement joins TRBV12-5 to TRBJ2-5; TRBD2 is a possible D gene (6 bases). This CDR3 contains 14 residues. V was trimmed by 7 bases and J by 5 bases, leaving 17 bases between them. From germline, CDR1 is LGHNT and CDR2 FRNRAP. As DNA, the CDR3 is TGTGCTAGTGCCCCCCCCGGGGGACGCGAGACCCAGTACTTC. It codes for CASAPPGGRETQYF.

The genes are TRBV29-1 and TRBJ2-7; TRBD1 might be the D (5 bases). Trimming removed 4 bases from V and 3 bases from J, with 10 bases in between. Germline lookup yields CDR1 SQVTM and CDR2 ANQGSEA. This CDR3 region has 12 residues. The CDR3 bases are TGCAGCGTTGGCGGACACATCTACGAGCAGTACTTC. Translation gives CSVGGHIYEQYF.

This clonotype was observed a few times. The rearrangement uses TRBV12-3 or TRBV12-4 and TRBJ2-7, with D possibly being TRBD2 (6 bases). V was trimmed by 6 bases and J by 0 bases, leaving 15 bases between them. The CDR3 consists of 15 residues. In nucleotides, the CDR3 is TGTGCCAGCAGCCCGAATAGCGGCTTCTCCTACGAGCAGTACTTC. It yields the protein CASSPNSGFSYEQYF.

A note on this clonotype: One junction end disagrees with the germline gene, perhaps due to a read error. Written as DNA, the CDR3 is TGTGCCAGCAGTTTAGAAAGGACGTCGAACACTGAAGCTTTCTTT. Its protein product is CASSLERTSNTEAFF. The rearrangement links TRBV7-9 to TRBJ1-1, with no clear D. Germline CDR1 is SEHNR and CDR2 is FQNEAQ (reference sequence). The CDR3 sequence is 15 residues long.

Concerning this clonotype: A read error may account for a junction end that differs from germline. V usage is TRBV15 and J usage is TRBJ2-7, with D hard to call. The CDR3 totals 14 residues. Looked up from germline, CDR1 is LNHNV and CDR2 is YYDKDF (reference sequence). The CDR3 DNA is TGTGCCACCAGCAGAGTCGAGACAAACTGCGAGCAATACTTC. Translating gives CATSRVETNCEQYF.

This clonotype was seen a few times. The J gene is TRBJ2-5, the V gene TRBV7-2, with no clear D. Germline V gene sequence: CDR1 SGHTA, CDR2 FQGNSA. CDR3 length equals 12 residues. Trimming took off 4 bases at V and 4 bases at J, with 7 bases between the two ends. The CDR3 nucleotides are TGTGCCAGCAGCTCGTCCCCAGAGACCCAGTACTTC. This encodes CASSSSPETQYF.

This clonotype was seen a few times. CDR3 region: CASSLGGQGAAGELFF. The CDR3 bases are TGTGCCAGCAGCTTGGGAGGACAGGGAGCGGCCGGGGAGCTGTTTTTT. The rearrangement links TRBV7-3 to TRBJ2-2; 8 bases are shared with TRBD1. The trim removed 3 bases at V and 6 bases at J, leaving 9 bases unmatched. The CDR3 is 16 residues long. From germline, CDR1 is SGHTA and CDR2 FQGTGA.

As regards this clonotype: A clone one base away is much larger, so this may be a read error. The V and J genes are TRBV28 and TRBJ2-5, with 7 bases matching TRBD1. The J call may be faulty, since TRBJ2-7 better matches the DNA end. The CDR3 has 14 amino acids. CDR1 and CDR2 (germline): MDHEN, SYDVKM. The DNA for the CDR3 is TGTGCCAGCAGTCTGGACAGGATAAGACTCGAGCAGTACTTC. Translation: CASSLDRIRLEQYF.

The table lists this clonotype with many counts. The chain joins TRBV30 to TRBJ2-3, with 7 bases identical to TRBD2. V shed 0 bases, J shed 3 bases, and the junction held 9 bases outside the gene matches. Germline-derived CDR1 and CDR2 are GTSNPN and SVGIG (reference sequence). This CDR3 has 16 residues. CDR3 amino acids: CAWSVSRRGGTDTQYF. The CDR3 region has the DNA TGTGCCTGGAGTGTATCCAGACGGGGAGGGACAGATACGCAGTATTTT.

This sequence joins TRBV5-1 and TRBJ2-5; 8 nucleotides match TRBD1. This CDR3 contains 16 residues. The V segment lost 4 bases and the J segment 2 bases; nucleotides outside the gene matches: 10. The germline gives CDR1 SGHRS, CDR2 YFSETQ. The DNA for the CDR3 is TGCGCCAGCAGCCGCCAACCGGACAGGGAGCAAGAGACCCAGTACTTC. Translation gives CASSRQPDREQETQYF.

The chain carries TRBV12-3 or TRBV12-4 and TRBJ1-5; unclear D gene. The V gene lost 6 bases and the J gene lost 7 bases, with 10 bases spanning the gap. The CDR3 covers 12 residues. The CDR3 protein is CASSPVRQPQHF. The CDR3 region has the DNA TGTGCCAGCAGCCCGGTACGGCAGCCCCAGCATTTT.

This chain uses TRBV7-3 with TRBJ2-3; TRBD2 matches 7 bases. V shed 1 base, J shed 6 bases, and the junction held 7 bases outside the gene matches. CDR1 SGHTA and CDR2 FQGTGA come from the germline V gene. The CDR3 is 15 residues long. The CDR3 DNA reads TGTGCCAGCAGCTTAAATGCGGGGGTTTGGGATACGCAGTATTTT. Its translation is CASSLNAGVWDTQYF. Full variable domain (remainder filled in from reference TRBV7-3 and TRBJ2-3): GAGVSQTPSNKVTEKGKYVELRCDPISGHTALYWYRQSLGQGPEFLIYFQGTGAADDSGLPNDRFFAVRPEGSVSTLKIQRTERGDSAVYLCASSLNAGVWDTQYFGPGTRLTVL.

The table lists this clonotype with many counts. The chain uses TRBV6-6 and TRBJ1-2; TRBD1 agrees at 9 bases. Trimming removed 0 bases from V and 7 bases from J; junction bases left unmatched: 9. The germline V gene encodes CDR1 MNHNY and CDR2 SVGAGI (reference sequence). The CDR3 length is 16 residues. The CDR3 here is CASSYSRGQGVIGYTF. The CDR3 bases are TGTGCCAGCAGTTACTCTCGGGGACAGGGAGTGATTGGCTACACCTTC.